A selection of T cell receptor beta chains follows, all from one sample in a study of T cell responses to AZD1222 COVID-19 vaccine. Sequencing used immunoSEQ multiplex PCR; TCRdb keeps in-frame clones, though not all of them. Of some 150,000 clones listed, roughly 90% are singletons. The specimen was peripheral blood, collected on day 0 of AZD1222 vaccination. The receptors were sampled from an adult in good health. Each CDR3 is given with its conserved first and last residue. A D gene is named only where the DNA matches it firmly. Where a row states a size, it is once, few, many or the class of an expanded clone; other rows omit it.

clone_size: -
d_call: -
j_call: TRBJ2-2
v_call: TRBV4-1
cdr3_aa: CASSQGIIQGPGELFF
cdr3_nt: TGCGCCAGCAGCCAAGGGATTATACAGGGTCCCGGGGAGCTGTTTTTT

clone_size: once
d_call: TRBD2
j_call: TRBJ2-5
v_call: TRBV5-4
cdr3_aa: CASRAGLSQETQYF
cdr3_nt: TGTGCCAGCAGGGCGGGACTATCCCAAGAGACCCAGTACTTC

clone_size: -
d_call: TRBD1
j_call: TRBJ1-5
v_call: TRBV6-1
cdr3_aa: CASSEDREVNQPQHF
cdr3_nt: TGTGCCAGCAGTGAGGACAGGGAGGTCAATCAGCCCCAGCATTTT

clone_size: -
d_call: -
j_call: TRBJ1-2
v_call: TRBV28
cdr3_aa: CASSTPGGGYGYTF
cdr3_nt: TGTGCCAGCAGTACTCCCGGGGGAGGCTATGGCTACACCTTC

clone_size: few
d_call: -
j_call: TRBJ2-1
v_call: TRBV9
cdr3_aa: CASSADRGWNEQFF
cdr3_nt: TGTGCCAGCAGCGCAGACAGAGGGTGGAATGAGCAGTTCTTC

clone_size: -
d_call: -
j_call: TRBJ2-3
v_call: TRBV15
cdr3_aa: CATSRDVRTDTQYF
cdr3_nt: TGTGCCACCAGCAGAGATGTCCGCACAGATACGCAGTATTTT

clone_size: -
d_call: -
j_call: TRBJ1-1
v_call: TRBV7-8
cdr3_aa: CASSSYSENTEAFF
cdr3_nt: TGTGCCAGCAGCTCTTACAGTGAGAACACTGAAGCTTTCTTT

clone_size: -
d_call: -
j_call: TRBJ1-4
v_call: TRBV11-2
cdr3_aa: CASSFTVTEKLFF
cdr3_nt: TGTGCCAGCAGCTTCACAGTTACTGAAAAACTGTTTTTT

clone_size: once
d_call: TRBD1
j_call: TRBJ1-6
v_call: TRBV5-4
cdr3_aa: CASSRTGTGYNSPLHF
cdr3_nt: TGTGCCAGCAGCCGCACGGGGACAGGGTACAATTCACCCCTCCACTTT

clone_size: -
d_call: TRBD2
j_call: TRBJ2-3
v_call: TRBV15
cdr3_aa: CATSREWEKRGGDTQYF
cdr3_nt: TGTGCCACCAGCAGAGAATGGGAAAAGCGGGGGGGCGATACGCAGTATTTT

clone_size: few
d_call: TRBD1
j_call: TRBJ2-1
v_call: TRBV19
cdr3_aa: CASRQGDYPFF
cdr3_nt: TGTGCCAGCCGACAGGGGGATTATCCGTTCTTC

clone_size: -
d_call: -
j_call: TRBJ1-3
v_call: TRBV9
cdr3_aa: CASSVTGSGNTIYF
cdr3_nt: TGTGCCAGCAGCGTAACAGGGTCTGGAAACACCATATATTTT

clone_size: -
d_call: -
j_call: TRBJ2-7
v_call: TRBV9
cdr3_aa: CASGPSSYEQYF
cdr3_nt: TGTGCCAGCGGTCCCAGCTCCTACGAGCAGTACTTC

clone_size: -
d_call: TRBD2
j_call: TRBJ2-3
v_call: TRBV7-3
cdr3_aa: CASSTGLAGDTQYF
cdr3_nt: TGTGCCAGCAGCACGGGACTAGCGGGGGATACGCAGTATTTT

clone_size: -
d_call: -
j_call: TRBJ1-5
v_call: TRBV25-1
cdr3_aa: CASSAGGDQPQHF
cdr3_nt: TGTGCCAGCAGTGCGGGGGGCGATCAGCCCCAGCATTTT

clone_size: -
d_call: TRBD1
j_call: TRBJ1-2
v_call: TRBV2
cdr3_aa: CASSETRTGGYVGNYGYTF
cdr3_nt: TGTGCCAGCAGTGAAACCCGGACAGGGGGCTATGTGGGTAACTATGGCTACACCTTC

clone_size: -
d_call: TRBD1
j_call: TRBJ1-2
v_call: TRBV6-5
cdr3_aa: CALLPGGDYGYTF
cdr3_nt: TGTGCCCTTCTGCCAGGGGGTGACTATGGCTACACCTTC

clone_size: -
d_call: -
j_call: TRBJ1-1
v_call: TRBV6-5
cdr3_aa: CASSYRSPTNTEAFF
cdr3_nt: TGTGCCAGCAGTTACCGGAGCCCTACGAACACTGAAGCTTTCTTT

clone_size: -
d_call: -
j_call: TRBJ2-7
v_call: TRBV13
cdr3_aa: CASSQGVREQYF
cdr3_nt: TGTGCCAGCAGTCAAGGAGTACGGGAGCAGTACTTC

clone_size: -
d_call: TRBD1
j_call: TRBJ2-2
v_call: TRBV6-5
cdr3_aa: CASRMTGSDGGELFF
cdr3_nt: TGTGCCAGCAGAATGACAGGGAGTGACGGCGGGGAGCTGTTTTTT

clone_size: -
d_call: -
j_call: TRBJ1-1
v_call: TRBV5-1
cdr3_aa: CASSSDGLGTEAFF
cdr3_nt: TGCGCCAGCAGCTCGGACGGCCTCGGCACTGAAGCTTTCTTT

clone_size: -
d_call: -
j_call: TRBJ1-1
v_call: TRBV28
cdr3_aa: CASSPRGGGSTEAFF
cdr3_nt: TGTGCCAGCAGCCCACGTGGTGGGGGGAGCACTGAAGCTTTCTTT

clone_size: -
d_call: TRBD1
j_call: TRBJ1-1
v_call: TRBV18
cdr3_aa: CASSPIPGQGHTEAFF
cdr3_nt: TGTGCCAGCTCACCGATCCCCGGACAGGGGCACACTGAAGCTTTCTTT

clone_size: -
d_call: TRBD1
j_call: TRBJ2-1
v_call: TRBV2
cdr3_aa: CASAGQGTWGEQFF
cdr3_nt: TGTGCCAGCGCGGGACAGGGGACTTGGGGTGAGCAGTTCTTC

clone_size: -
d_call: -
j_call: TRBJ2-3
v_call: TRBV9
cdr3_aa: CASTQGTKSTDTQYF
cdr3_nt: TGTGCCAGCACCCAGGGGACTAAAAGCACAGATACGCAGTATTTT

clone_size: -
d_call: -
j_call: TRBJ2-3
v_call: TRBV5-1
cdr3_aa: CASKELNTDTQYF
cdr3_nt: TGCGCCAGCAAAGAGCTTAACACAGATACGCAGTATTTT

clone_size: -
d_call: -
j_call: TRBJ1-2
v_call: TRBV25-1
cdr3_aa: CASSEWKLSYGYTF
cdr3_nt: TGTGCCAGCAGTGAATGGAAGTTATCCTATGGCTACACCTTC

clone_size: -
d_call: TRBD2
j_call: TRBJ2-3
v_call: TRBV4-3
cdr3_aa: CASSQGTIRDTQYF
cdr3_nt: TGCGCCAGCAGCCAGGGGACTATTAGGGATACGCAGTATTTT

clone_size: few
d_call: -
j_call: TRBJ2-3
v_call: TRBV6-6
cdr3_aa: CASTGSALRTDTQYF
cdr3_nt: TGTGCCAGCACCGGGTCGGCTCTCCGGACAGATACGCAGTATTTT

clone_size: -
d_call: -
j_call: TRBJ2-2
v_call: TRBV30
cdr3_aa: CAWSWGVNTGELFF
cdr3_nt: TGTGCCTGGAGCTGGGGGGTGAACACCGGGGAGCTGTTTTTT

clone_size: -
d_call: -
j_call: TRBJ1-5
v_call: TRBV19
cdr3_aa: CASSTGGRALEPQHF
cdr3_nt: TGTGCCAGTAGTACGGGGGGCAGGGCCCTCGAGCCCCAGCATTTT